The rows below give T cell receptor beta chains drawn from one sample of a study of human T cells and chemical hapten exposure. A single record per CDR3 protein comes from TCRdb applying MiXCR to the RACE reads. The repertoire consists of about 96,000 distinct CDR3 sequences, with approximately 8.6% occurring once and the leading ten covering approximately 2%. The sequencing here drew on whole blood, taken in connection with sensitization to the hapten diphenylcyclopropenone (DPC). Receptors originate from a woman aged 40 to 49 with alopecia areata. Some clones in this sample may be carry-over from other donors' samples. The CDR3 runs from the conserved cysteine through the conserved F or W. Each record gives: V gene, D gene, J gene, clone size, CDR3 DNA, CDR3 protein. D genes are given only for firm matches. Clone sizes are given selectively: once, few, many, or a class where the clone is expanded.

v_gene: TRBV29-1
d_gene: .
j_gene: TRBJ2-2
abundance: few
CDR3nt: TGCAGCGTTAGTAGAAGGACGGACACCGGGGAGCTGTTTTTT
CDR3aa: CSVSRRTDTGELFF

v_gene: TRBV9
d_gene: TRBD2
j_gene: TRBJ2-2
abundance: .
CDR3nt: TGTGCCAGCAGCGTAGATGAGCGGGAGGCAAACACCGGGGAGCTGTTTTTT
CDR3aa: CASSVDEREANTGELFF

v_gene: TRBV28
d_gene: .
j_gene: TRBJ2-7
abundance: .
CDR3nt: TGTGCCAGCAGTTTGACGGGCAGACTCTCCTACGAGCAGTACTTC
CDR3aa: CASSLTGRLSYEQYF

v_gene: TRBV5-1
d_gene: .
j_gene: TRBJ1-2
abundance: few
CDR3nt: TGCGCCAGCAGCCCAATCCGGGACAAGGGTTACGGCTACACCTTC
CDR3aa: CASSPIRDKGYGYTF

v_gene: TRBV20-1
d_gene: TRBD1
j_gene: TRBJ1-1
abundance: few
CDR3nt: TGCAGTGCTGCACGGGGGACAGACTACATGAACACTGAAGCTTTCTTT
CDR3aa: CSAARGTDYMNTEAFF

v_gene: TRBV28
d_gene: .
j_gene: TRBJ2-7
abundance: few
CDR3nt: TGTGCCAGCAGTTTAAATGGGGGGAGGAACGAGCAGTACTTC
CDR3aa: CASSLNGGRNEQYF

v_gene: TRBV7-9
d_gene: TRBD1
j_gene: TRBJ2-7
abundance: .
CDR3nt: TGTGCCAACCCACAGGGGTCCTGCTACGAGCAGTACTTC
CDR3aa: CANPQGSCYEQYF

v_gene: TRBV5-1
d_gene: .
j_gene: TRBJ1-1
abundance: .
CDR3nt: TGCGCCAGCAGCTCTCAGGGGTCAAACACTGAAGCTTTCTTT
CDR3aa: CASSSQGSNTEAFF

v_gene: TRBV4-3
d_gene: .
j_gene: TRBJ1-4
abundance: .
CDR3nt: TGCGCCAGCAGCCCCCAAGGGACTTACAATGAAAAACTGTTTTTT
CDR3aa: CASSPQGTYNEKLFF

v_gene: TRBV29-1
d_gene: TRBD2
j_gene: TRBJ2-7
abundance: .
CDR3nt: TGCAGCGTTGATCCTAGCGGGAGTGCCTACGAGCAGTACTTC
CDR3aa: CSVDPSGSAYEQYF

v_gene: TRBV11-2
d_gene: .
j_gene: TRBJ2-3
abundance: many
CDR3nt: TGTGCCAGCAGCCCCCTGCGCGGACGCACAGATACGCAGTATTTT
CDR3aa: CASSPLRGRTDTQYF

v_gene: TRBV12-3/TRBV12-4
d_gene: .
j_gene: TRBJ2-1
abundance: .
CDR3nt: TGTGCCAGCAGTCCCAACTTGCTCTCCTACAATGAGCAGTTCTTC
CDR3aa: CASSPNLLSYNEQFF

v_gene: TRBV7-2
d_gene: TRBD1
j_gene: TRBJ2-5
abundance: many
CDR3nt: TGTGCCAGCAGCTTAGGAACAGGGGTTATCCAAGAGACCCAGTACTTC
CDR3aa: CASSLGTGVIQETQYF

v_gene: TRBV28
d_gene: TRBD2
j_gene: TRBJ2-7
abundance: .
CDR3nt: TGTGCCAGCCAGTCTAGCGGGAGCTCCTACGAGCAGTACTTC
CDR3aa: CASQSSGSSYEQYF

v_gene: TRBV30
d_gene: TRBD2
j_gene: TRBJ2-1
abundance: few
CDR3nt: TGTGCCTGGAGAAAATTCGGACTAGCGGTGTTCAATGAGCAGTTCTTC
CDR3aa: CAWRKFGLAVFNEQFF

v_gene: TRBV6-5
d_gene: .
j_gene: TRBJ1-1
abundance: many
CDR3nt: TGTGCCACTTCAAGAGAGTGGAACACTGAAGCTTTCTTT
CDR3aa: CATSREWNTEAFF

v_gene: TRBV20-1
d_gene: TRBD1
j_gene: TRBJ2-1
abundance: many
CDR3nt: TGCAGTGCTAGAGACACCGGGACAGGGGGTAGGAATGAGCAGTTCTTC
CDR3aa: CSARDTGTGGRNEQFF

v_gene: TRBV7-7
d_gene: TRBD1
j_gene: TRBJ2-5
abundance: many
CDR3nt: TGTGCTAGCAGCTTAGACAGGGGCCTTGGGGAGACCCAGTACTTC
CDR3aa: CASSLDRGLGETQYF

v_gene: TRBV28
d_gene: TRBD1
j_gene: TRBJ2-3
abundance: many
CDR3nt: TGTGCCAGCAGTTCAGCCCTAACGGGACAGGGGAGAACAGATACGCAGTATTTT
CDR3aa: CASSSALTGQGRTDTQYF

v_gene: TRBV12-3/TRBV12-4
d_gene: TRBD2
j_gene: TRBJ2-5
abundance: .
CDR3nt: TGTGCCAGCAGCCGACTAGCGGGGAGAGAGACCCAGTACTTC
CDR3aa: CASSRLAGRETQYF

v_gene: TRBV4-3
d_gene: TRBD1
j_gene: TRBJ2-3
abundance: .
CDR3nt: TGCGCCAGCAGCCAAAGGGGACAGAAATTGGCGGATACGCAGTATTTT
CDR3aa: CASSQRGQKLADTQYF

v_gene: TRBV28
d_gene: TRBD2
j_gene: TRBJ2-5
abundance: many
CDR3nt: TGTGCCAGCAGTCCCTCCTTGGGACTAGCGGGATCCCAAGAGACCCAGTACTTC
CDR3aa: CASSPSLGLAGSQETQYF

v_gene: TRBV5-6
d_gene: TRBD1
j_gene: TRBJ2-7
abundance: .
CDR3nt: TGTGCCAGCAGCTCCCGGGACAGGGACCAACCGTCCTACGAGCAGTACTTC
CDR3aa: CASSSRDRDQPSYEQYF

v_gene: TRBV29-1
d_gene: .
j_gene: TRBJ2-7
abundance: .
CDR3nt: TGCAGCGGGGGAGACGCAAACAACTACGAGCAGTACTTC
CDR3aa: CSGGDANNYEQYF

v_gene: TRBV7-2
d_gene: .
j_gene: TRBJ2-3
abundance: few
CDR3nt: TGTGCCAGCAGCTTTGAGGGGGAAGATACGCAGTATTTT
CDR3aa: CASSFEGEDTQYF

v_gene: TRBV7-9
d_gene: .
j_gene: TRBJ2-7
abundance: .
CDR3nt: TGTGCCAGCAGCCCCTCCCTGACCTCCTACGAGCAGTACTTC
CDR3aa: CASSPSLTSYEQYF

v_gene: TRBV3-1
d_gene: .
j_gene: TRBJ2-2
abundance: many
CDR3nt: TGTGCCAGCAGCCAAGGATGGAGGGCGAACACCGGGGAGCTGTTTTTT
CDR3aa: CASSQGWRANTGELFF

v_gene: TRBV11-2
d_gene: .
j_gene: TRBJ2-2
abundance: many
CDR3nt: TGTGCCAGCAGACCCATCTCGGGGCTGAACACCGGGGAGCTGTTTTTT
CDR3aa: CASRPISGLNTGELFF

v_gene: TRBV28
d_gene: .
j_gene: TRBJ1-1
abundance: many
CDR3nt: TGTGCCAGCAGCCCCTGGACGGTTACGAACACTGAAGCTTTCTTT
CDR3aa: CASSPWTVTNTEAFF

v_gene: TRBV28
d_gene: TRBD2
j_gene: TRBJ2-5
abundance: .
CDR3nt: TGTGCCACCGGGGGGAGGGGTGAGACCCAGTACTTC
CDR3aa: CATGGRGETQYF

v_gene: TRBV6-2/TRBV6-3
d_gene: TRBD2
j_gene: TRBJ2-2
abundance: .
CDR3nt: TGTGCCAGCAGTTACTCGGTCCCCCGAGCGGGAGGGGCTGGGGAGCTGTTTTTT
CDR3aa: CASSYSVPRAGGAGELFF

v_gene: TRBV29-1
d_gene: TRBD1
j_gene: TRBJ2-1
abundance: many
CDR3nt: TGCAGCGCCCCGACAGGGAAAGGTTCCTACAATGAGCAGTTCTTC
CDR3aa: CSAPTGKGSYNEQFF

v_gene: TRBV6-2/TRBV6-3
d_gene: .
j_gene: TRBJ2-3
abundance: few
CDR3nt: TGTGCCAGCAGTTACAGCGGGAGCACAGATACGCAGTATTTT
CDR3aa: CASSYSGSTDTQYF

v_gene: TRBV20-1
d_gene: .
j_gene: TRBJ2-7
abundance: many
CDR3nt: TGCAGTGCTAGAGATTCGGCAGGATGGTACGAGCAGTACTTC
CDR3aa: CSARDSAGWYEQYF

v_gene: TRBV29-1
d_gene: .
j_gene: TRBJ2-1
abundance: many
CDR3nt: TGCAGCTCCTGGGCTCGGGCCTTGTACAATGAGCAGTTCTTC
CDR3aa: CSSWARALYNEQFF

v_gene: TRBV7-9
d_gene: .
j_gene: TRBJ2-3
abundance: few
CDR3nt: TGTGCCAGCAGGGATGTAGATACGCAGTATTTT
CDR3aa: CASRDVDTQYF

v_gene: TRBV29-1
d_gene: .
j_gene: TRBJ2-7
abundance: .
CDR3nt: TGCAGCGTTGTCGCGGAATACTACGAGCAGTACTTC
CDR3aa: CSVVAEYYEQYF

v_gene: TRBV29-1
d_gene: .
j_gene: TRBJ1-4
abundance: few
CDR3nt: TGCAGCGTAAAGGGGAAAAAACTGTTTTTT
CDR3aa: CSVKGKKLFF

v_gene: TRBV29-1
d_gene: TRBD2
j_gene: TRBJ2-3
abundance: many
CDR3nt: TGCAGCGTTGAAGAACGGGAGGGATTCGATACGCAGTATTTT
CDR3aa: CSVEEREGFDTQYF

v_gene: TRBV7-8
d_gene: .
j_gene: TRBJ1-5
abundance: many
CDR3nt: TGTGCCAGCAGCTTAGCGGCGGGGGCCTCCTATCAGCCCCAGCATTTT
CDR3aa: CASSLAAGASYQPQHF

v_gene: TRBV6-1
d_gene: .
j_gene: TRBJ2-4
abundance: many
CDR3nt: TGTGCCAGCGTCGGACTAGCCAAAAACATTCAGTACTTC
CDR3aa: CASVGLAKNIQYF

v_gene: TRBV27
d_gene: .
j_gene: TRBJ2-7
abundance: many
CDR3nt: TGTGCCAGCAGCTTGGGGACGAACTCCTACGAGCAGTACTTC
CDR3aa: CASSLGTNSYEQYF

v_gene: TRBV28
d_gene: TRBD1
j_gene: TRBJ2-7
abundance: few
CDR3nt: TGTGCCAGCAGTAAGCCGGGACAGGGGGACTACGAGCAGTACTTC
CDR3aa: CASSKPGQGDYEQYF

v_gene: TRBV6-5
d_gene: TRBD1
j_gene: TRBJ1-5
abundance: many
CDR3nt: TGTGCCAGCAGTTACTCGCTCCCGCGACAGGGAGGGAATCAGCCCCAGCATTTT
CDR3aa: CASSYSLPRQGGNQPQHF

v_gene: TRBV6-5
d_gene: .
j_gene: TRBJ1-4
abundance: many
CDR3nt: TGTGCCAGCAGTTACTCGAGCTATGAAAAACTGTTTTTT
CDR3aa: CASSYSSYEKLFF

v_gene: TRBV6-1
d_gene: .
j_gene: TRBJ2-3
abundance: .
CDR3nt: TGTGCCAGCAGTGATCGGAGGGGCCCAGATACGCAGTATTTT
CDR3aa: CASSDRRGPDTQYF

v_gene: TRBV10-3
d_gene: .
j_gene: TRBJ2-5
abundance: few
CDR3nt: TGTGCCATCAGTGAGTCGACGGGAGAAGAGACCCAGTACTTC
CDR3aa: CAISESTGEETQYF

v_gene: TRBV7-2
d_gene: TRBD2
j_gene: TRBJ2-7
abundance: many
CDR3nt: TGTGCCAGCAGTTTCCCCGGAGGACTAGCGACTTACGAGCAGTACTTC
CDR3aa: CASSFPGGLATYEQYF

v_gene: TRBV20-1
d_gene: TRBD1
j_gene: TRBJ1-5
abundance: many
CDR3nt: TGCAGTGCTAAGACAGGGGGCAATCAGCCCCAGCATTTT
CDR3aa: CSAKTGGNQPQHF

v_gene: TRBV6-1
d_gene: .
j_gene: TRBJ2-2
abundance: many
CDR3nt: TGTGCCAGCAGATTGTCCACCGGGGAGCTGTTTTTT
CDR3aa: CASRLSTGELFF

v_gene: TRBV7-2
d_gene: .
j_gene: TRBJ2-5
abundance: few
CDR3nt: TGTGCCAGCAGCTCCCTCGGCGGTCAAGAGACCCAGTACTTC
CDR3aa: CASSSLGGQETQYF

v_gene: TRBV7-9
d_gene: .
j_gene: TRBJ2-3
abundance: .
CDR3nt: TGTGCCAGCAGCTTAGTTCGGGGCCAGGATACGCAGTATTTT
CDR3aa: CASSLVRGQDTQYF

v_gene: TRBV3-1
d_gene: TRBD2
j_gene: TRBJ2-1
abundance: .
CDR3nt: TGTGCCAGCAGCGGCAGTGGACTAGCGGGAGGGAGCTCCTACAATGAGCAGTTCTTC
CDR3aa: CASSGSGLAGGSSYNEQFF

v_gene: TRBV27
d_gene: .
j_gene: TRBJ1-1
abundance: .
CDR3nt: TGTGCCAGCAGTTTCGACATGACGAGGACTGAAGCTTTCTTT
CDR3aa: CASSFDMTRTEAFF

v_gene: TRBV12-3/TRBV12-4
d_gene: TRBD1
j_gene: TRBJ1-1
abundance: few
CDR3nt: TGTGCCAGCAGTTTCGGAGACAGGGCGCACACTGAAGCTTTCTTT
CDR3aa: CASSFGDRAHTEAFF